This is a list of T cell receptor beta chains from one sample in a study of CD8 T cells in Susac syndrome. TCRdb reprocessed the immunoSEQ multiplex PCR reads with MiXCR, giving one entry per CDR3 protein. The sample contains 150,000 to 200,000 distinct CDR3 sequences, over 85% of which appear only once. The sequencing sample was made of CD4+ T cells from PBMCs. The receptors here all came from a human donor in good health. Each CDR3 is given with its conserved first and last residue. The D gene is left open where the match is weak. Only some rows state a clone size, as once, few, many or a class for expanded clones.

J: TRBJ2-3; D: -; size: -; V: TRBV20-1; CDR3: CSASPNMGGTDTQYF; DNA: TGCAGTGCTTCTCCCAATATGGGGGGCACAGATACGCAGTATTTT
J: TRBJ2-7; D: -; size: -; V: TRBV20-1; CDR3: CSATGQSPGQYF; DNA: TGCAGTGCCACCGGACAGTCGCCCGGGCAGTACTTC
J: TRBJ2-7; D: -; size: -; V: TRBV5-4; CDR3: CASSLGGRLEQYF; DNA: TGTGCCAGCAGCTTGGGGGGTCGGCTCGAGCAGTACTTC
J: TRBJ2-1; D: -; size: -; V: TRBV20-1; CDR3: CSASNFQRKQFF; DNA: TGCAGTGCTAGTAATTTCCAGCGAAAGCAGTTCTTC
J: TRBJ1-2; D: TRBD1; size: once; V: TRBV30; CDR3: CAWRGGANYGYTF; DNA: TGTGCCTGGAGAGGGGGCGCTAACTATGGCTACACCTTC
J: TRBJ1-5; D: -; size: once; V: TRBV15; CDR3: CATSKGGQFNQPQHF; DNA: TGTGCCACCAGCAAAGGAGGACAGTTCAATCAGCCCCAGCATTTT
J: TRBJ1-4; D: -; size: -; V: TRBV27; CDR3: CASSSGLFEKLFF; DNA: TGTGCCAGCAGTTCGGGGCTTTTTGAAAAACTGTTTTTT
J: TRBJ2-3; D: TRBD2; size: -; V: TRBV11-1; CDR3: CASSLGLASRIDTQYF; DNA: TGTGCCAGCAGCCTCGGACTAGCGAGTCGTATAGATACGCAGTATTTT
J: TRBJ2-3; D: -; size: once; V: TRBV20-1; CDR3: CSASGREPAVPTDTQYF; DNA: TGCAGTGCTAGTGGCAGAGAGCCAGCGGTACCAACAGATACGCAGTATTTT
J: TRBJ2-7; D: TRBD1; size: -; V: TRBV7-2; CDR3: CASSFSRTGGNEQYF; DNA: TGTGCCAGCAGTTTTTCCCGGACAGGAGGTAACGAGCAGTACTTC
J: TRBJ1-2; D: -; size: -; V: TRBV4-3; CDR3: CASSQDYFPGTDAIYFYGYTF; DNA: TGCGCCAGCAGCCAAGATTATTTCCCCGGGACGGACGCCATCTACTTCTATGGCTACACCTTC
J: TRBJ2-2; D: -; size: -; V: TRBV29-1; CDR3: CSVVWGRDTLNTGELFF; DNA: TGCAGCGTTGTTTGGGGACGGGACACTCTGAACACCGGGGAGCTGTTTTTT
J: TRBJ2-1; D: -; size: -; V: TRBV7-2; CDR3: CASSRNSYEQFF; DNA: TGTGCCAGCAGCAGGAACAGCTATGAGCAGTTCTTC
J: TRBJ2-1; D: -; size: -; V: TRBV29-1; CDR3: CSVVGDWVNEQFF; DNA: TGCAGCGTTGTGGGGGACTGGGTGAATGAGCAGTTCTTC
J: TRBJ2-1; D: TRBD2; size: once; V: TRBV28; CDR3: CASTVPQPGTRQFF; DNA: TGTGCCAGCACCGTTCCCCAACCCGGGACTAGGCAGTTCTTC
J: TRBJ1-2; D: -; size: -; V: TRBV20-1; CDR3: CSASIANYGYTF; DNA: TGCAGTGCTAGTATAGCTAACTATGGCTACACCTTC